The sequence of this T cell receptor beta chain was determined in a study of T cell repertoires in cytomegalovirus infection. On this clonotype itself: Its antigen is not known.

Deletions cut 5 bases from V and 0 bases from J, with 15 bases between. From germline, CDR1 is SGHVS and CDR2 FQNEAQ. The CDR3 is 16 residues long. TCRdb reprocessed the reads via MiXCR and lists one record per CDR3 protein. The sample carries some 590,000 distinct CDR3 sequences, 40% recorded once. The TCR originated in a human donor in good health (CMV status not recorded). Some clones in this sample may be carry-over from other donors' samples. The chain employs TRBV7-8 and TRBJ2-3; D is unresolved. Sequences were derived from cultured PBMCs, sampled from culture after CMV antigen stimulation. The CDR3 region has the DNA TGTGCCAGCAGCCCTCAGCCCCTGGGCAGCACAGATACGCAGTATTTT. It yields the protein CASSPQPLGSTDTQYF.